This T cell receptor beta chain appears in the sequencing data of a study of shared clonotypes between healthy human individuals. Worth noting for this clone: Its specificity is unknown. This sample also contains other DNA sequences that code for the same CDR3.

Donation came from healthy HIV-negative adults that had no recent acute infections or vaccinations. Nashville, Tennessee was home to all donors, who were Caucasian adults. Regarding the study as a whole: How much donors shared clonotypes was expected to be affected by sequencing depth.

Method: immunoSEQ multiplex PCR; TCRdb's copy keeps in-frame clones and lacks some. The sample includes approximately 980,000 clones, over 75% seen only once; the top ten take approximately 1.5%. Germline CDR1 and CDR2: SGHRS and YFSETQ. This CDR3 contains 15 residues. V gave up 0 bases and J gave up 5 bases, with 11 bases separating them. This TCR came from a man between 18 and 35 years old in good health. Specimen: memory CD4+ T cells sorted from blood. Subset denoted: CD45RA-negative fraction. V gene TRBV5-1 combines with J gene TRBJ2-2; D assignment may be TRBD1 or TRBD2 (5 bases each). DNA of the CDR3: TGCGCCAGCAGCTTGGATAGTGGGGGTACCGGGGAGCTGTTTTTT. Its protein is CASSLDSGGTGELFF.